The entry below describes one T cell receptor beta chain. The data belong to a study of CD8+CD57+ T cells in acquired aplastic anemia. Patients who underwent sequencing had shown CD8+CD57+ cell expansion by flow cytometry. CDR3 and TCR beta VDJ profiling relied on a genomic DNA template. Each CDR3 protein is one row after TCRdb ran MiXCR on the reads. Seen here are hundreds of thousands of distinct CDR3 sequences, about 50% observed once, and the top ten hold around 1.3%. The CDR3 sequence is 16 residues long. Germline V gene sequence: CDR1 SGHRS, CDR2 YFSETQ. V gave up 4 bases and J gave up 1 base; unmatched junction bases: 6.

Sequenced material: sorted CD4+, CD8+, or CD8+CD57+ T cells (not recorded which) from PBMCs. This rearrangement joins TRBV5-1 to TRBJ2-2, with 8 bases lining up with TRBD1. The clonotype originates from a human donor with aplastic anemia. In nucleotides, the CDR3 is TGCGCCAGCAGCGCATGGACAGGGAAGAACACCGGGGAGCTGTTTTTT. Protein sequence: CASSAWTGKNTGELFF. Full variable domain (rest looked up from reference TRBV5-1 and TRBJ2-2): KAGVTQTPRYLIKTRGQQVTLSCSPISGHRSVSWYQQTPGQGLQFLFEYFSETQRNKGNFPGRFSGRQFSNSRSEMNVSTLELGDSALYLCASSAWTGKNTGELFFGEGSRLTVL.